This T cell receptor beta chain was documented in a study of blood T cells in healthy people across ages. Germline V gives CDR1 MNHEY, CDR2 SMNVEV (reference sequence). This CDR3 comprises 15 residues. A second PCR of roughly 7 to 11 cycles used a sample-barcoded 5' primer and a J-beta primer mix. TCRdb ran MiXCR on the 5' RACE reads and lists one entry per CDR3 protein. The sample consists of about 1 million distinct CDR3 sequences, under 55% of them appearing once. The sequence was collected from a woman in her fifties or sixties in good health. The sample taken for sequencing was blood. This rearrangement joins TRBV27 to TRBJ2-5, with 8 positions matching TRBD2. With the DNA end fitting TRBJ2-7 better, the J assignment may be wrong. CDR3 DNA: TGTGCCAGCAGTTTAGCCAGCGGGAGTGCCCACGAGCAGTACTTC. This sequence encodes CASSLASGSAHEQYF.